This note documents a single T cell receptor (beta chain) sequence. The antigen is undetermined. The data stem from a study of cytomegalovirus exposure and HLA in healthy donors. Whole-study findings and limits: Some public TCRs appeared in many individuals, while most sequences were rare.

In the PCR, 60 Vbeta and 13 Jbeta primers were used. The assay was immunoSEQ multiplex PCR, and TCRdb's table has in-frame clones only and misses some. The sample holds 200,000 or so clones, 75% to 80% seen once. The sequenced sample consisted of PBMCs. The sequence was collected from a woman between 25 and 40 years old in good health and CMV-seropositive.

The CDR3: CASSVGQVREAFF. CDR3 in DNA: TGTGCCAGCTCGGTAGGACAGGTTCGGGAAGCTTTCTTT. The J gene is TRBJ1-1, the V gene TRBV7-2; 7 bases align to TRBD1. The CDR3 totals 13 residues. The V segment lost 8 bases and the J segment 8 bases; nucleotides outside the gene matches: 11. Per germline, CDR1 SGHTA and CDR2 FQGNSA.